This TCR beta chain was obtained from a study of cytomegalovirus exposure and HLA in healthy donors. The donors were part of the validation cohort, which consisted of 120 subjects and was separate from the first cohort of about 720 subjects. Generated by immunoSEQ multiplex PCR, the TCRdb table keeps only in-frame clones and is missing some. The data hold some 75,000 clones, with roughly 96% observed a single time. Germline CDR1 is SGHTA and CDR2 is FQGNSA. This CDR3 is built from 12 residues. The germline V and J ends were trimmed by 2 bases and 5 bases, with 6 bases remaining between them. This chain uses TRBV7-2 with TRBJ2-5, with a weak D call TRBD2 (5 bases). This TCR came from a woman under 30 in good health and CMV-seronegative. Sample: PBMCs. The CDR3 loop is CASSLLAETQYF. In DNA, the CDR3 is TGTGCCAGCAGCTTACTAGCTGAGACCCAGTACTTC.